The 5 T cell receptor beta chains listed next were all sequenced from one sample in a study of blood T cell repertoires in COVID-19. Libraries were prepared by immunoSEQ multiplex PCR; TCRdb keeps only in-frame clonotypes and omits some of them. Here the sample spans roughly 230,000 clones, approximately 84% being singletons. Sequencing input: PBMCs or T cells enriched from blood (not recorded which). The source is a woman aged 50 to 65 who had been exposed to COVID-19.

The V gene is TRBV7-8, the J gene TRBJ2-2; no firm D call. With 1 base removed from V and 8 bases from J, the gap between germline ends came to 5 bases. Looked up from germline, CDR1 is SGHVS and CDR2 is FQNEAQ. This CDR3 region has 12 residues. For the CDR3, the DNA is TGTGCCAGCAGCTTAGATGTAGGGGAGCTGTTTTTT. As protein: CASSLDVGELFF.

V and J are TRBV11-2 and TRBJ1-2; D unclear. Germline CDR1 and CDR2: SGHAT and FQNNGV. The ends were cut back, 3 bases at V and 3 bases at J, with 11 bases in the middle. The CDR3 covers 14 residues. The CDR3 here is CASSFTWRDYGYTF. The DNA of the CDR3 is TGTGCCAGCAGCTTTACGTGGAGGGACTATGGCTACACCTTC.

The CDR3 sequence is CASSLEIRPGQGPSGANVLTF. Here the CDR3 DNA reads TGTGCCAGCAGTTTAGAGATTCGTCCGGGACAGGGGCCTTCTGGGGCCAACGTCCTGACTTTC. The chain joins TRBV28 to TRBJ2-6, with 10 nucleotides matching TRBD1. V shed 2 bases and J 1 base; nucleotides not matched to a gene: 14. Germline V CDR1 and CDR2: MDHEN, SYDVKM. The CDR3 loop spans 21 amino acids.

The V call is TRBV4-3, the J call TRBJ2-7; 7 nucleotides line up with TRBD2. Germline V gene sequence: CDR1 LGHNA, CDR2 YSLEER. With V trimmed by 1 base and J by 5 bases, 5 bases remained unmatched. This CDR3 region has 14 residues. CDR3 in amino acids: CASSQVLAGDEQYF. DNA of the CDR3: TGCGCCAGCAGCCAAGTGCTGGCGGGGGACGAGCAGTACTTC.

The chain uses TRBV6-5 and TRBJ2-7; D gene uncertain. The ends were cut back, 0 bases at V and 3 bases at J, with 6 bases in the middle. CDR1 MNHEY and CDR2 SVGAGI come from the germline V gene. The CDR3 contains 13 residues. DNA for the CDR3: TGTGCCAGCAGTTACTCTGGGCACTACGAGCAGTACTTC. It translates to CASSYSGHYEQYF.